This T cell receptor (beta chain) was recovered during a study of cytomegalovirus exposure and HLA in healthy donors. About the research overall: From some 190 million T cells, an earlier analysis saw roughly 100 million unique TCR beta sequences. Study-level points and caveats: Cytomegalovirus association was assigned to over 150 TCR beta chains.

Each of the donors was a healthy bone marrow donor. As regards this clone: Its specificity is not known.

Germline V gene data show CDR1 as LNHNV and CDR2 as YYDKDF (reference sequence). Trimming cost V 5 bases and J 1 base, with 17 bases left between them. The CDR3 sequence is 16 residues long. With 60 Vbeta and 13 Jbeta primers, the PCR was carried out. The method was immunoSEQ multiplex PCR; TCRdb's version includes in-frame clones alone and lacks a portion of them. The sample records roughly 170,000 clones, 84% being singletons. The V gene is TRBV15, the J gene TRBJ1-1; D ambiguous. The sequence came from a young man in good health and CMV-seronegative. Input material: PBMCs. CDR3: CATSPGRGRQNTEAFF. DNA of the CDR3: TGTGCCACCAGCCCTGGGCGGGGTCGGCAGAACACTGAAGCTTTCTTT. Using reference TRBV15 and TRBJ1-1 for the parts outside the CDR3, the full variable domain is DAMVIQNPRYQVTQFGKPVTLSCSQTLNHNVMYWYQQKSSQAPKLLFHYYDKDFNNEADTPDNFQSRRPNTSFCFLDIRSPGLGDTAMYLCATSPGRGRQNTEAFFGQGTRLTVV.